This entry concerns a single T cell receptor (beta chain). What it binds is unknown. These data originate in a study of T cells in Graves' hyperthyroidism and ophthalmopathy. Overall study: Peripheral blood was secured at the point of initial diagnosis, before any treatment.

V shed 2 bases and J shed 2 bases, with 16 bases lying between them. Germline V CDR1 and CDR2: SGHRS, YFSETQ. The CDR3 totals 16 residues. The CDR3 regions of TCR beta were amplified from RNA transcripts. The HTBI primer set drove a first-round RT-PCR of the TCR CDR3. Each CDR3 protein is one row after TCRdb ran MiXCR on the multiplex PCR reads. In the table there are 490,000 or so distinct CDR3 sequences, roughly 21% of which are singletons. Regarding the study as a whole: Blood also contained most expanded thyroid clonotypes above 0.001.

This sequence originates from a man in his forties with Graves' ophthalmopathy. The chain has TRBV5-1 and TRBJ2-5; D call uncertain. The specimen sequenced was blood. CDR3 loop: CASSLRPPSLQETQYF. CDR3 in DNA: TGCGCCAGCAGCTTACGTCCACCTTCCTTACAAGAGACCCAGTACTTC.